The 10 T cell receptor beta chains below all came from one sample that was sequenced in a study of blood T cell repertoires in COVID-19 (dated by TCRdb to the early 2020s). The library came from the immunoSEQ multiplex PCR assay. TCRdb stores this immuneACCESS table with in-frame sequences only. Part of the clones is absent; in the studies checked, under half of the shortfall reflects unresolved V genes, and no reason is known for the rest. The sample table contains roughly 180,000 clones; only one count was recorded for about 85% of them. The top ten constitute around 5% of the sample. Source material: peripheral blood. Every receptor here comes from a woman in her fifties or sixties with COVID-19, enrolled during active disease.

The chain employs TRBV7-2 and TRBJ2-1, with 12 bases that match TRBD2. The germline V gene encodes CDR1 SGHTA and CDR2 FQGNSA. The CDR3 is 15 amino acids. J gave up 9 bases and V 1 base, and 4 bases lay outside the gene matches. DNA of the CDR3: TGTGCCAGCAGCTTAGGGACTAGCGGGGACGCTGAGCAGTTCTTC. Amino acid sequence: CASSLGTSGDAEQFF.

The chain is built from TRBV29-1 and TRBJ2-2; 7 positions match TRBD2. This CDR3 is 14 amino acids long. Germline CDR1 is SQVTM and CDR2 is ANQGSEA. V lost 0 bases and J lost 5; bases outside the gene matches: 3. The CDR3 reads CSVEDWEGTGELFF. The CDR3 nucleotides read TGCAGCGTTGAAGATTGGGAGGGAACCGGGGAGCTGTTTTTT.

The chain links TRBV7-2 to TRBJ2-1; 7 bases map to TRBD2. Losses at the gene ends were 10 bases for V and 7 bases for J; bases not matched to a gene: 7. The CDR3 spans 12 residues. Germline V gives CDR1 SGHTA, CDR2 FQGNSA. The CDR3 sequence: CATQRGVNEQFF. The CDR3 bases are TGTGCCACCCAACGGGGGGTAAATGAGCAGTTCTTC. The full variable domain, its missing parts supplied by reference TRBV7-2 and TRBJ2-1, is GAGVSQSPSNKVTEKGKDVELRCDPISGHTALYWYRQSLGQGLEFLIYFQGNSAPDKSGLPSDRFSAERTGGSVSTLTIQRTQQEDSAVYLCATQRGVNEQFFGPGTRLTVL.

The rearrangement links TRBV6-6 to TRBJ2-3; TRBD2 aligns across 8 bases. This CDR3 contains 15 residues. Losses at the gene ends were 4 bases for V and 0 bases for J; bases not matched to a gene: 3. Germline CDR1 and CDR2: MNHNY and SVGAGI (reference sequence). The DNA for the CDR3 is TGTGCCAGCAGTTTAAAGCGGGGGAGCACAGATACGCAGTATTTT. This codes for CASSLKRGSTDTQYF.

CDR3 bases: TGTGCCAGCAGCTTAGTGTGGGCCCGGGAGACCCAGTACTTC. This gives the protein CASSLVWARETQYF. The chain combines TRBV13 with TRBJ2-5; D is undetermined. V was shortened by 1 base and J by 5 bases, with 11 bases between the two germline ends. The CDR3 covers 14 residues. Germline CDR1 and CDR2: PRHDT and FYEKMQ (reference sequence).

This clone was picked up a small number of times. The CDR3 DNA sequence: TGTGCCTGGAGTGTTGGGCAGGGGCATCAGCCCCAGCATTTT. This encodes CAWSVGQGHQPQHF. The chain employs TRBV30 and TRBJ1-5; TRBD1 is a possible D gene (6 bases). There are 14 residues in the CDR3. CDR1 and CDR2 from the germline V gene are GTSNPN and SVGIG (reference sequence). Trimming took off 0 bases at V and 5 bases at J, with 11 bases between the two ends.

The chain has TRBV4-1 and TRBJ1-2; 11 nucleotides line up with TRBD1. The CDR3 length is 15 residues. The germline V gene encodes CDR1 MGHRA and CDR2 YSYEKL. The V gene end was trimmed by 1 base and the J gene end by 4 bases; junction bases not matched to a gene: 2. The CDR3 DNA is TGCGCCAGCAGCCAAGTGGACAGGGGGCTCTATGGCTACACCTTC. This sequence encodes CASSQVDRGLYGYTF.

Here the CDR3 DNA reads TGTGCCAGCAGTCCGAACCCCGGGACACCGAATGAAAAACTGTTTTTT. Its protein product is CASSPNPGTPNEKLFF. The chain couples TRBV5-5 to TRBJ1-4, with D maybe TRBD1 (6 bases). This CDR3 is built from 16 residues. The V end was cut by 5 bases, the J end by 5 bases, with 19 bases between. Germline V gene data show CDR1 as SGHKS and CDR2 as YYEKEE (reference sequence).

In its sample, this clone was seen a few times. This rearrangement joins TRBV7-9 to TRBJ1-3; D unclear. Germline V gene data show CDR1 as SEHNR and CDR2 as FQNEAQ (reference sequence). V shed 8 bases and J shed 4 bases, with 12 bases lying between them. The CDR3 is 13 amino acids. The CDR3 region is CASHKEEGNTIYF. The DNA of the CDR3 is TGTGCCAGCCACAAGGAGGAGGGAAACACCATATATTTT.

This clone is a singleton in its sample. The genes are TRBV14 and TRBJ1-2; a possible D gene is TRBD1 (5 bases). The germline V gene encodes CDR1 SGHDN and CDR2 FVKESK. The CDR3 has 15 amino acids. Trimming removed 5 bases at V and 6 bases at J, with 19 bases between. CDR3 loop: CASSARQTYRDGYTF. In DNA, the CDR3 is TGTGCCAGCAGCGCCAGACAGACATACCGGGATGGCTACACCTTC.